These T cell receptor beta chains were read from a single sample in a study of chemoradiotherapy in HPV16-positive cancers. Assay used: immunoSEQ multiplex PCR; TCRdb lists only in-frame clones, some missing. The sample comprises roughly 23,000 clones, 80% to 90% of which are singletons, and approximately 5.8% rests with the top ten. This specimen consisted of blood, obtained from a patient who underwent chemoradiotherapy. These TCRs come from a human donor with HPV-associated anogenital cancer. CDR3s include the opening cysteine and the closing phenylalanine or tryptophan. The D gene is left open where the match is weak. For some rows the clone size is stated as once, few or many, or as a class when expanded; others skip it.

d_call: -; clone_size: -; v_call: TRBV5-4; j_call: TRBJ2-6; cdr3_aa: CASMGTRSGANVLTF
d_call: -; clone_size: -; v_call: TRBV7-2; j_call: TRBJ1-4; cdr3_aa: CASSLQPRGPTNEKLFF
d_call: -; clone_size: once; v_call: TRBV10-3; j_call: TRBJ2-5; cdr3_aa: CAIGSNTGETQYF
d_call: -; clone_size: -; v_call: TRBV7-9; j_call: TRBJ1-2; cdr3_aa: CASSPGGGNYGYTF
d_call: -; clone_size: -; v_call: TRBV11-2; j_call: TRBJ1-6; cdr3_aa: CASSLVGSYNSPLHF
d_call: -; clone_size: -; v_call: TRBV20-1; j_call: TRBJ1-5; cdr3_aa: CSAKSQPQHF
d_call: -; clone_size: -; v_call: TRBV29-1; j_call: TRBJ2-5; cdr3_aa: CSVDLSAGWETQYF
d_call: TRBD1; clone_size: -; v_call: TRBV2; j_call: TRBJ1-1; cdr3_aa: CASSESTAGQGEAFF
d_call: TRBD1; clone_size: once; v_call: TRBV6-1; j_call: TRBJ1-5; cdr3_aa: CASSEDGGTGYQPQHF
d_call: TRBD1; clone_size: once; v_call: TRBV5-1; j_call: TRBJ1-2; cdr3_aa: CASRIASAKTGTHGYTF
d_call: TRBD2; clone_size: -; v_call: TRBV7-2; j_call: TRBJ2-7; cdr3_aa: CASSLRSGGSEYEQYF
d_call: TRBD1; clone_size: -; v_call: TRBV18; j_call: TRBJ2-3; cdr3_aa: CASSLGQGPDTQYF
d_call: -; clone_size: -; v_call: TRBV5-1; j_call: TRBJ2-5; cdr3_aa: CASSLGDHQETQYF
d_call: -; clone_size: -; v_call: TRBV5-1; j_call: TRBJ2-3; cdr3_aa: CASSSPAADTQYF
d_call: TRBD1; clone_size: -; v_call: TRBV6-1; j_call: TRBJ1-5; cdr3_aa: CASRTGVTSNQPQHF
d_call: -; clone_size: -; v_call: TRBV25-1; j_call: TRBJ2-4; cdr3_aa: CASSEGTRQYF
d_call: -; clone_size: -; v_call: TRBV19; j_call: TRBJ1-1; cdr3_aa: CASSMGSLVNTEAFF
d_call: -; clone_size: -; v_call: TRBV7-3; j_call: TRBJ1-6; cdr3_aa: CASSFTGTGSPLHF
d_call: TRBD2; clone_size: -; v_call: TRBV10-3; j_call: TRBJ2-2; cdr3_aa: CAIRLGEAGGTGELFF
d_call: -; clone_size: -; v_call: TRBV30; j_call: TRBJ1-6; cdr3_aa: CAWSYSGARSYNSPLHF
d_call: -; clone_size: few; v_call: TRBV29-1; j_call: TRBJ2-7; cdr3_aa: CSVAGGGEQYF
d_call: TRBD1; clone_size: -; v_call: TRBV5-1; j_call: TRBJ2-3; cdr3_aa: CASTTGTGGTDTQYF
d_call: -; clone_size: few; v_call: TRBV19; j_call: TRBJ2-3; cdr3_aa: CASSGLSGSTDTQYF
d_call: -; clone_size: -; v_call: TRBV7-7; j_call: TRBJ1-5; cdr3_aa: CASSLEFRMAGKGSNQPQHF
d_call: -; clone_size: -; v_call: TRBV5-8; j_call: TRBJ1-5; cdr3_aa: CASSLEEGVGNQPQHF
d_call: -; clone_size: -; v_call: TRBV5-6; j_call: TRBJ1-1; cdr3_aa: CASSRTTNTEAFF
d_call: -; clone_size: -; v_call: TRBV5-1; j_call: TRBJ2-5; cdr3_aa: CASSLEGRGRTETQYF
d_call: -; clone_size: -; v_call: TRBV2; j_call: TRBJ1-2; cdr3_aa: CASRTGARSYGYTF
d_call: -; clone_size: -; v_call: TRBV30; j_call: TRBJ2-2; cdr3_aa: CAWSIGDSNTGELFF
d_call: TRBD2; clone_size: -; v_call: TRBV27; j_call: TRBJ2-3; cdr3_aa: CASSFTSGGRTDTQYF
d_call: -; clone_size: once; v_call: TRBV5-1; j_call: TRBJ1-4; cdr3_aa: CASSPISGATNEKLFF
d_call: TRBD1; clone_size: -; v_call: TRBV7-6; j_call: TRBJ2-5; cdr3_aa: CASSSTGGGQETQYF
d_call: TRBD1; clone_size: -; v_call: TRBV2; j_call: TRBJ1-3; cdr3_aa: CASSSDRVGNTIYF
d_call: -; clone_size: -; v_call: TRBV30; j_call: TRBJ1-6; cdr3_aa: CAWSVRNSPLHF
d_call: -; clone_size: -; v_call: TRBV11-1; j_call: TRBJ1-1; cdr3_aa: CASSLGRPGTEAFF
d_call: -; clone_size: few; v_call: TRBV18; j_call: TRBJ1-2; cdr3_aa: CASSPEGEVYGYTF
d_call: -; clone_size: -; v_call: TRBV29-1; j_call: TRBJ1-1; cdr3_aa: CRGDPGNTEAFF
d_call: -; clone_size: -; v_call: TRBV10-3; j_call: TRBJ2-7; cdr3_aa: CAISGGGQGGMIEQYF
d_call: -; clone_size: -; v_call: TRBV6-1; j_call: TRBJ2-5; cdr3_aa: CASSDRTVQETQYF
d_call: -; clone_size: -; v_call: TRBV11-2; j_call: TRBJ1-1; cdr3_aa: CASSLEGGLRNTEAFF
d_call: TRBD1; clone_size: -; v_call: TRBV2; j_call: TRBJ1-2; cdr3_aa: CASSPKQGGYGYTF
d_call: TRBD2; clone_size: -; v_call: TRBV6-4; j_call: TRBJ2-1; cdr3_aa: CASSDSAGGHNEQFF
d_call: TRBD1; clone_size: -; v_call: TRBV27; j_call: TRBJ2-7; cdr3_aa: CASSLSWTGGTHEQYF
d_call: -; clone_size: -; v_call: TRBV6-6; j_call: TRBJ1-3; cdr3_aa: CASSYRAVDTIYF
d_call: TRBD2; clone_size: -; v_call: TRBV5-1; j_call: TRBJ2-5; cdr3_aa: CASSLESSGETQYF
d_call: TRBD2; clone_size: -; v_call: TRBV7-2; j_call: TRBJ2-7; cdr3_aa: CASSLRSSGEYEQYF
d_call: TRBD2; clone_size: -; v_call: TRBV7-9; j_call: TRBJ2-3; cdr3_aa: CASSHSGGTDTQYF
d_call: -; clone_size: -; v_call: TRBV7-6; j_call: TRBJ2-2; cdr3_aa: CASRYTANTGELFF
d_call: TRBD1; clone_size: -; v_call: TRBV9; j_call: TRBJ1-5; cdr3_aa: CASSGSVQGASNQPQHF
d_call: TRBD1; clone_size: -; v_call: TRBV19; j_call: TRBJ1-3; cdr3_aa: CASRETPGTGFSGNTIYF
d_call: -; clone_size: few; v_call: TRBV27; j_call: TRBJ2-7; cdr3_aa: CASIPGHSYEQYF
d_call: -; clone_size: -; v_call: TRBV5-1; j_call: TRBJ2-5; cdr3_aa: CASSLALQSQETQYF
d_call: TRBD1; clone_size: few; v_call: TRBV6-1; j_call: TRBJ2-1; cdr3_aa: CASSEVDRAMQFF
d_call: TRBD1; clone_size: once; v_call: TRBV15; j_call: TRBJ1-3; cdr3_aa: CATRDRDENTIYF
d_call: -; clone_size: few; v_call: TRBV6-5; j_call: TRBJ1-4; cdr3_aa: CASSYDRYFEKLFF
d_call: TRBD1; clone_size: -; v_call: TRBV18; j_call: TRBJ1-1; cdr3_aa: CASSTTGSNTEAFF